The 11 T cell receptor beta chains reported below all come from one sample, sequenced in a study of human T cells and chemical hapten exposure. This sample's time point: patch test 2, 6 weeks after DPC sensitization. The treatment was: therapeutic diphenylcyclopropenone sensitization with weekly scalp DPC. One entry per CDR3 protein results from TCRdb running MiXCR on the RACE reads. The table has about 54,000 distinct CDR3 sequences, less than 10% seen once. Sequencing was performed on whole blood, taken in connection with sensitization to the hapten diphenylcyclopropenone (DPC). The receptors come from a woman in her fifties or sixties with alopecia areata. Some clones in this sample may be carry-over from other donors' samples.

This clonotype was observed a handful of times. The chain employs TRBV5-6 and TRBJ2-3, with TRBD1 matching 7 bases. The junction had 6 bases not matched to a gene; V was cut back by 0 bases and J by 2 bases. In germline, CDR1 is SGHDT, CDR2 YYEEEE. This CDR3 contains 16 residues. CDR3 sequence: CASSLDLGTVTDTQYF. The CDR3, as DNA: TGTGCCAGCAGCTTGGACTTGGGGACAGTCACAGATACGCAGTATTTT.

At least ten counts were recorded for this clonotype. The CDR3 protein is CASSSQGNQPQHF. The CDR3, as DNA: TGTGCCAGCAGCTCTCAGGGAAATCAGCCCCAGCATTTT. V gene TRBV7-9 combines with J gene TRBJ1-5, with D possibly matching TRBD1 (5 bases). CDR1 and CDR2 (germline): SEHNR, FQNEAQ (reference sequence). CDR3 length equals 13 residues. Trimming left V 4 bases short and J 4 bases short, with 8 bases between.

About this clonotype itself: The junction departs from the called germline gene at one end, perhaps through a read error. CDR3 in DNA: TGTGCCAGCAGTTTTGGGAGCTCCTACGGGCAGTACTTC. Translation gives CASSFGSSYGQYF. The chain uses TRBV28 and TRBJ2-7; possible D gene TRBD2, 5 bases. Germline V lookup: CDR1 MDHEN, CDR2 SYDVKM. The CDR3 is 13 amino acids.

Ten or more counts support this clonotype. CDR3 bases: TGTGCCAGCAGTTTCAGACAGAGCTCCTATAATTCACCCCTCCACTTT. It specifies CASSFRQSSYNSPLHF. The chain carries TRBV28 and TRBJ1-6; possibly TRBD1 for D (5 bases). The CDR3 sequence is 16 residues long. CDR1 and CDR2 from the germline V gene are MDHEN and SYDVKM. V was clipped by 3 bases and J by 0 bases, with 9 bases between them.

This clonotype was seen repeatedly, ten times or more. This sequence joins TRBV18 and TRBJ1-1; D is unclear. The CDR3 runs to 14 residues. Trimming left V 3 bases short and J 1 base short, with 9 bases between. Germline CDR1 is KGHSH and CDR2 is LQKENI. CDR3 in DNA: TGTGCCAGCTCACCGCGTGAGGGGAACACTGAAGCTTTCTTT. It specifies CASSPREGNTEAFF.

CDR3 sequence: CASSQVGMVGTEAFF. CDR3 DNA sequence: TGCGCCAGCAGCCAAGTTGGTATGGTAGGGACAGAAGCTTTCTTT. The rearrangement links TRBV4-1 to TRBJ1-1; possible D gene TRBD1, 6 bases. The germline CDR1 and CDR2 sequences are MGHRA and YSYEKL. CDR3 size: 15 residues. Trimming removed 1 base at V and 8 bases at J, with 17 bases between.

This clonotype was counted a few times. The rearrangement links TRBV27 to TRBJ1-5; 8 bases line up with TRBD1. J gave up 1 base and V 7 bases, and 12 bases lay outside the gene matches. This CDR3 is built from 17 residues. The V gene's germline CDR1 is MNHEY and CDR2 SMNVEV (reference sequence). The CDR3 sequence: CASKNRGGRTSNQPQHF. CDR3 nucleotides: TGTGCCAGCAAGAACAGGGGGGGAAGAACCAGCAATCAGCCCCAGCATTTT.

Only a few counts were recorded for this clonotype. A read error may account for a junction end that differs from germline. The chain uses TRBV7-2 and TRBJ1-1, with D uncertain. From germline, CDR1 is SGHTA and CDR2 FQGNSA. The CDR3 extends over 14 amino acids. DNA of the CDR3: TGTGCCAGCAGCTTGGGCACCGGGCGACCTGAAGTTTTCTTT. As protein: CASSLGTGRPEVFF.

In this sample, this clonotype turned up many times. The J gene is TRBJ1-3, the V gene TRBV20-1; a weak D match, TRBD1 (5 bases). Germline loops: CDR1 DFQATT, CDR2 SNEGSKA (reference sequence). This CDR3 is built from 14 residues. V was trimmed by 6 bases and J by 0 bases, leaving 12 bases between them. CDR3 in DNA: TGCAGTGCAATTGACAGCCGCTCTGGAAACACCATATATTTT. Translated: CSAIDSRSGNTIYF.

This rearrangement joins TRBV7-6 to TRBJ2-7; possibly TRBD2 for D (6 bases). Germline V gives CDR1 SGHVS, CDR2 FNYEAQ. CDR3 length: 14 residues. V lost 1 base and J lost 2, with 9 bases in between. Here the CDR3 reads CASSLGSGTYEQYF. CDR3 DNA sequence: TGTGCCAGCAGCTTAGGTAGCGGCACCTACGAGCAGTACTTC.

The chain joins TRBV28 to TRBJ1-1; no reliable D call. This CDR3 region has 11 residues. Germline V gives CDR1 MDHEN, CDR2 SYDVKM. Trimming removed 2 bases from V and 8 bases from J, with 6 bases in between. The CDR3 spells CASSLIGEAFF. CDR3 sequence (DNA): TGTGCCAGCAGTTTAATCGGCGAAGCTTTCTTT.